These T cell receptor beta chains were read from a single sample in a study of blood T cell repertoires in COVID-19. Data came from immunoSEQ multiplex PCR; TCRdb stores just in-frame clones and leaves some out. The table lists roughly 290,000 clones, about 88% of them singletons. Sequencing was performed on peripheral blood. Every receptor here comes from a woman between 55 and 75 years old with acute or convalescent COVID-19. CDR3s include the opening cysteine and the closing phenylalanine or tryptophan. The D gene is left open where the match is weak. Where a row states a size, it is once, few, many or the class of an expanded clone; other rows omit it.

v_call: TRBV7-9; clone_size: NA; j_call: TRBJ2-2; d_call: TRBD2; cdr3_aa: CASSDYSGSNTGELFF; cdr3_nt: TGTGCCAGCAGCGACTATAGCGGGAGTAACACCGGGGAGCTGTTTTTT
v_call: TRBV29-1; clone_size: NA; j_call: TRBJ2-7; d_call: NA; cdr3_aa: CSVVGTYSYEQYF; cdr3_nt: TGCAGCGTTGTTGGCACGTACTCCTACGAGCAGTACTTC
v_call: TRBV9; clone_size: once; j_call: TRBJ1-3; d_call: NA; cdr3_aa: CASSVERAPGNTIYF; cdr3_nt: TGTGCCAGCAGCGTAGAGAGGGCCCCTGGAAACACCATATATTTT
v_call: TRBV2; clone_size: NA; j_call: TRBJ1-2; d_call: NA; cdr3_aa: CASSESRASYGYTF; cdr3_nt: TGTGCCAGCAGTGAGTCCAGGGCCTCCTATGGCTACACCTTC
v_call: TRBV28; clone_size: NA; j_call: TRBJ1-2; d_call: TRBD1; cdr3_aa: CASSPTGDTPGGGYTF; cdr3_nt: TGTGCCAGCAGTCCGACAGGGGATACTCCCGGGGGGGGCTACACCTTC
v_call: TRBV6-5; clone_size: NA; j_call: TRBJ1-1; d_call: NA; cdr3_aa: CASSTTGNTEAFF; cdr3_nt: TGTGCCAGCAGTACAACAGGGAACACTGAAGCTTTCTTT
v_call: TRBV5-1; clone_size: NA; j_call: TRBJ2-3; d_call: TRBD2; cdr3_aa: CASSFSSGITDTQYF; cdr3_nt: TGCGCCAGCAGCTTTTCCAGCGGGATCACAGATACGCAGTATTTT
v_call: TRBV19; clone_size: few; j_call: TRBJ2-7; d_call: TRBD1; cdr3_aa: CASSYRGSSYEQYF; cdr3_nt: TGTGCCAGTAGTTACAGGGGGAGCTCCTACGAGCAGTACTTC
v_call: TRBV19; clone_size: NA; j_call: TRBJ1-5; d_call: NA; cdr3_aa: CASSPRRGGQPQHF; cdr3_nt: TGTGCCAGTAGCCCCCGGAGAGGGGGTCAGCCCCAGCATTTT
v_call: TRBV9; clone_size: NA; j_call: TRBJ2-7; d_call: TRBD1; cdr3_aa: CASSVGQGNDEQYF; cdr3_nt: TGTGCCAGCAGCGTAGGACAGGGGAACGACGAGCAGTACTTC
v_call: TRBV15; clone_size: once; j_call: TRBJ2-7; d_call: TRBD1; cdr3_aa: CATSRGGQGLYEQYF; cdr3_nt: TGTGCCACCAGCAGAGGAGGACAGGGGCTCTACGAGCAGTACTTC
v_call: TRBV30; clone_size: NA; j_call: TRBJ1-1; d_call: NA; cdr3_aa: CAWSAVNTEAFF; cdr3_nt: TGTGCCTGGAGTGCCGTGAACACTGAAGCTTTCTTT
v_call: TRBV9; clone_size: NA; j_call: TRBJ2-7; d_call: NA; cdr3_aa: CASSVNPGSYEQYF; cdr3_nt: TGTGCCAGCAGCGTCAATCCAGGTTCCTACGAGCAGTACTTC
v_call: TRBV5-4; clone_size: NA; j_call: TRBJ2-1; d_call: NA; cdr3_aa: CASRPDWNSYNEQFF; cdr3_nt: TGTGCCAGCAGACCGGACTGGAACTCCTACAATGAGCAGTTCTTC
v_call: TRBV6-2/TRBV6-3; clone_size: once; j_call: TRBJ1-2; d_call: NA; cdr3_aa: CASSPGTIFSYGYTF; cdr3_nt: TGTGCCAGCAGCCCCGGGACAATATTTTCCTATGGCTACACCTTC
v_call: TRBV19; clone_size: NA; j_call: TRBJ1-2; d_call: NA; cdr3_aa: CASRTPGHNYGYTF; cdr3_nt: TGTGCCAGTAGGACCCCGGGACACAACTATGGCTACACCTTC
v_call: TRBV27; clone_size: once; j_call: TRBJ1-1; d_call: NA; cdr3_aa: CASSLRVMAEAFF; cdr3_nt: TGTGCCAGCAGCCTTCGGGTCATGGCTGAAGCTTTCTTT
v_call: TRBV7-2; clone_size: NA; j_call: TRBJ2-1; d_call: NA; cdr3_aa: CASSIQHNEQFF; cdr3_nt: TGTGCCAGCAGCATACAGCACAATGAGCAGTTCTTC
v_call: TRBV6-5; clone_size: NA; j_call: TRBJ2-1; d_call: TRBD2; cdr3_aa: CASSYSSGGSYNEQFF; cdr3_nt: TGTGCCAGCAGTTACTCCTCGGGGGGGTCCTACAATGAGCAGTTCTTC
v_call: TRBV7-2; clone_size: NA; j_call: TRBJ1-3; d_call: NA; cdr3_aa: CASSLGPGGTGNTIYF; cdr3_nt: TGTGCCAGCAGCTTAGGCCCGGGTGGAACTGGAAACACCATATATTTT
v_call: TRBV5-1; clone_size: NA; j_call: TRBJ2-5; d_call: NA; cdr3_aa: CASSLDPGVETQYF; cdr3_nt: TGCGCCAGCAGCTTGGACCCGGGAGTGGAGACCCAGTACTTC
v_call: TRBV5-1; clone_size: NA; j_call: TRBJ2-1; d_call: TRBD1; cdr3_aa: CASSAGQGLSYNEQFF; cdr3_nt: TGCGCCAGCAGTGCCGGACAGGGATTATCCTACAATGAGCAGTTCTTC
v_call: TRBV5-1; clone_size: NA; j_call: TRBJ2-1; d_call: TRBD2; cdr3_aa: CASSFGLAGTYNEQFF; cdr3_nt: TGCGCCAGCAGCTTCGGACTAGCGGGGACCTACAATGAGCAGTTCTTC
v_call: TRBV18; clone_size: once; j_call: TRBJ2-3; d_call: NA; cdr3_aa: CASSPTPGGESRDTQYF; cdr3_nt: TGTGCCAGCTCACCAACCCCGGGGGGCGAGAGCAGGGATACGCAGTATTTT
v_call: TRBV4-2; clone_size: NA; j_call: TRBJ2-3; d_call: TRBD2; cdr3_aa: CASSQDWAGGPITDTQYF; cdr3_nt: TGTGCCAGCAGCCAAGATTGGGCGGGGGGGCCGATCACAGATACGCAGTATTTT
v_call: TRBV5-4; clone_size: NA; j_call: TRBJ2-7; d_call: NA; cdr3_aa: CASSAISVDEQYF; cdr3_nt: TGTGCCAGCAGCGCGATATCGGTCGACGAGCAGTACTTC
v_call: TRBV10-3; clone_size: NA; j_call: TRBJ2-1; d_call: NA; cdr3_aa: CAISEADDYNEQFF; cdr3_nt: TGTGCCATCAGTGAGGCGGATGACTACAATGAGCAGTTCTTC
v_call: TRBV28; clone_size: once; j_call: TRBJ1-1; d_call: TRBD1; cdr3_aa: CASTVPGQGLTEAFF; cdr3_nt: TGTGCCAGCACCGTCCCGGGACAGGGTTTGACTGAAGCTTTCTTT
v_call: TRBV28; clone_size: NA; j_call: TRBJ1-2; d_call: NA; cdr3_aa: CASSDQWSNYGYTF; cdr3_nt: TGTGCCAGCAGTGACCAATGGAGTAACTATGGCTACACCTTC
v_call: TRBV2; clone_size: NA; j_call: TRBJ2-7; d_call: TRBD2; cdr3_aa: CASRTAGGKGGSSYEQYF; cdr3_nt: TGTGCCAGTAGAACAGCGGGAGGGAAAGGGGGAAGCTCCTACGAGCAGTACTTC
v_call: TRBV28; clone_size: NA; j_call: TRBJ1-4; d_call: NA; cdr3_aa: CASSPGGTTNEKLFF; cdr3_nt: TGTGCCAGCAGCCCAGGAGGGACAACTAATGAAAAACTGTTTTTT
v_call: TRBV6-1; clone_size: NA; j_call: TRBJ1-5; d_call: NA; cdr3_aa: CASSVRFIQGHSNQPQHF; cdr3_nt: TGTGCCAGCAGTGTCCGTTTTATCCAGGGGCACAGCAATCAGCCCCAGCATTTT
v_call: TRBV7-2; clone_size: NA; j_call: TRBJ2-7; d_call: TRBD1; cdr3_aa: CASSTGTVYEQYF; cdr3_nt: TGTGCCAGCAGCACCGGGACAGTCTACGAGCAGTACTTC
v_call: TRBV4-2; clone_size: NA; j_call: TRBJ2-5; d_call: NA; cdr3_aa: CASSQGDAGEETQYF; cdr3_nt: TGTGCCAGCAGCCAAGGGGATGCAGGGGAAGAGACCCAGTACTTC
v_call: TRBV7-8; clone_size: NA; j_call: TRBJ2-1; d_call: TRBD2; cdr3_aa: CASSLRVAGGPFSDNEQFF; cdr3_nt: TGTGCCAGCAGCTTAAGAGTAGCGGGAGGACCTTTTTCAGACAATGAGCAGTTCTTC
v_call: TRBV6-5; clone_size: NA; j_call: TRBJ2-5; d_call: NA; cdr3_aa: CASSRGPVGETQYF; cdr3_nt: TGTGCCAGCAGCCGCGGTCCCGTGGGAGAGACCCAGTACTTC
v_call: TRBV27; clone_size: NA; j_call: TRBJ2-1; d_call: TRBD2; cdr3_aa: CASSPGGSGGYSYNEQFF; cdr3_nt: TGTGCCAGCAGTCCCGGGGGTAGCGGGGGGTATTCCTACAATGAGCAGTTCTTC
v_call: TRBV24-1; clone_size: NA; j_call: TRBJ2-7; d_call: NA; cdr3_aa: CATSDSRRRGSSYEQYF; cdr3_nt: TGTGCCACCAGTGATAGTCGAAGACGGGGGAGCTCCTACGAGCAGTACTTC
v_call: TRBV3-1/TRBV3-2; clone_size: NA; j_call: TRBJ1-5; d_call: NA; cdr3_aa: CASSQGGSQPQHF; cdr3_nt: TGTGCCAGCAGCCAAGGAGGGAGTCAGCCCCAGCATTTT
v_call: TRBV28; clone_size: NA; j_call: TRBJ2-7; d_call: NA; cdr3_aa: CASSFASSSYEQYF; cdr3_nt: TGTGCCAGCAGTTTTGCTAGCTCCTCCTACGAGCAGTACTTC
v_call: TRBV7-6; clone_size: NA; j_call: TRBJ2-5; d_call: TRBD2; cdr3_aa: CASSSPHQGGETQYF; cdr3_nt: TGTGCCAGCAGCTCGCCTCATCAGGGAGGGGAGACCCAGTACTTC
v_call: TRBV2; clone_size: NA; j_call: TRBJ1-1; d_call: NA; cdr3_aa: CASRADRNTEAFF; cdr3_nt: TGTGCCAGCAGGGCCGACAGGAACACTGAAGCTTTCTTT
v_call: TRBV7-9; clone_size: once; j_call: TRBJ2-7; d_call: NA; cdr3_aa: CASSSSFRWEQYF; cdr3_nt: TGTGCCAGCAGCTCCTCGTTCCGGTGGGAGCAGTACTTC
v_call: TRBV12-2; clone_size: NA; j_call: TRBJ2-1; d_call: NA; cdr3_aa: CASRPGTGSNNEQFF; cdr3_nt: TGTGCAAGTCGCCCCGGGACAGGGTCGAACAATGAGCAGTTCTTC
v_call: TRBV25-1; clone_size: NA; j_call: TRBJ1-4; d_call: TRBD1; cdr3_aa: CASSPQTGGFEKLFF; cdr3_nt: TGTGCCAGCAGTCCACAGACAGGGGGCTTTGAAAAACTGTTTTTT
v_call: TRBV7-9; clone_size: NA; j_call: TRBJ2-1; d_call: TRBD2; cdr3_aa: CASSLLAGGLYNEQFF; cdr3_nt: TGTGCCAGCAGCTTACTAGCGGGAGGGCTGTACAATGAGCAGTTCTTC
v_call: TRBV5-1; clone_size: NA; j_call: TRBJ2-1; d_call: TRBD2; cdr3_aa: CASSLGRGGRYEQFF; cdr3_nt: TGCGCCAGCAGCTTGGGGCGGGGGGGCCGATATGAGCAGTTCTTC
v_call: TRBV6-4; clone_size: NA; j_call: TRBJ2-1; d_call: TRBD1; cdr3_aa: CASSFLDRGAGAYNEQFF; cdr3_nt: TGTGCCAGCAGTTTCCTTGACAGGGGCGCGGGCGCTTACAATGAGCAGTTCTTC
v_call: TRBV18; clone_size: few; j_call: TRBJ1-2; d_call: NA; cdr3_aa: CASSPSNGYTF; cdr3_nt: TGTGCCAGCTCACCGTCTAATGGCTACACCTTC
v_call: TRBV5-4; clone_size: NA; j_call: TRBJ2-1; d_call: TRBD2; cdr3_aa: CASSSGTSGGASEQFF; cdr3_nt: TGTGCCAGCAGCTCCGGGACTAGCGGGGGGGCGAGTGAGCAGTTCTTC
v_call: TRBV2; clone_size: NA; j_call: TRBJ1-5; d_call: NA; cdr3_aa: CASSLGQPNQPQHF; cdr3_nt: TGTGCCAGCAGTCTGGGCCAGCCCAATCAGCCCCAGCATTTT
v_call: TRBV5-1; clone_size: NA; j_call: TRBJ2-2; d_call: TRBD2; cdr3_aa: CASRRGLAASTRTGELFF; cdr3_nt: TGCGCCAGCAGGCGGGGACTAGCGGCCTCAACCAGAACCGGGGAGCTGTTTTTT
v_call: TRBV5-6; clone_size: NA; j_call: TRBJ1-6; d_call: TRBD1; cdr3_aa: CASSAEQGGLVSPLHF; cdr3_nt: TGTGCCAGCAGCGCCGAACAGGGGGGATTGGTTTCACCCCTCCACTTT
v_call: TRBV7-6; clone_size: NA; j_call: TRBJ2-7; d_call: NA; cdr3_aa: CASSYVAGPYEQYF; cdr3_nt: TGTGCCAGCAGCTACGTCGCAGGCCCCTACGAGCAGTACTTC
v_call: TRBV2; clone_size: once; j_call: TRBJ1-6; d_call: NA; cdr3_aa: CASGGGEIGSYNSPLHF; cdr3_nt: TGTGCCAGCGGGGGGGGAGAGATCGGCTCCTATAATTCACCCCTCCACTTT
v_call: TRBV2; clone_size: NA; j_call: TRBJ1-2; d_call: TRBD1; cdr3_aa: CAIPGQGANYGYTF; cdr3_nt: TGTGCGATACCTGGACAGGGGGCTAACTATGGCTACACCTTC
v_call: TRBV5-1; clone_size: NA; j_call: TRBJ2-5; d_call: TRBD1; cdr3_aa: CASSLTGGGVRETQYF; cdr3_nt: TGCGCCAGCAGCTTAACAGGGGGCGGGGTAAGAGAGACCCAGTACTTC